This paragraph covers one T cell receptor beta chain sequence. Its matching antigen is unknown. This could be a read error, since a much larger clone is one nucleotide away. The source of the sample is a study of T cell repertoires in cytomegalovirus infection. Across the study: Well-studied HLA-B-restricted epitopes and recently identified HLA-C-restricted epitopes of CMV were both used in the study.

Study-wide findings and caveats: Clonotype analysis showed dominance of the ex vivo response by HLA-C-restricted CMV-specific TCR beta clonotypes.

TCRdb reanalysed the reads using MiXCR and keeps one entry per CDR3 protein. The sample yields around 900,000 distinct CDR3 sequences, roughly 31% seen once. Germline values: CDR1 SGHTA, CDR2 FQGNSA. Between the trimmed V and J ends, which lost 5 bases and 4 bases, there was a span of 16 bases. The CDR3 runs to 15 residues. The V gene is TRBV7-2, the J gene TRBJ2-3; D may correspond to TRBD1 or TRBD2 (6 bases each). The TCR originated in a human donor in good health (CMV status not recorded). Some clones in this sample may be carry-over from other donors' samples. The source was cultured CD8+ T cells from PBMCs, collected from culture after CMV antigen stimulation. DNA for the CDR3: TGTGCCAGCAGCCCTAGCTGGGGGGCCTCAGATACGCAGTATTTT. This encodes CASSPSWGASDTQYF. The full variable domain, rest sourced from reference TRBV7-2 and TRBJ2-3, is GAGVSQSPSNKVTEKGKDVELRCDPISGHTALYWYRQSLGQGLEFLIYFQGNSAPDKSGLPSDRFSAERTGGSVSTLTIQRTQQEDSAVYLCASSPSWGASDTQYFGPGTRLTVL.